This T cell receptor beta chain is from a study of cytomegalovirus exposure and HLA in healthy donors. Broader study findings: It was likely that a cluster of highly shared sequence variants was a sequencing artifact.

Comments on this clone: What it recognizes is unknown.

In the PCR, 60 Vbeta and 13 Jbeta primers were used. The method was immunoSEQ multiplex PCR; TCRdb's version includes in-frame clones alone and lacks a portion of them. The data show 150,000 to 200,000 clones, about four fifths seen once. V was shortened by 4 bases and J by 3 bases, with 11 bases between the two germline ends. The CDR3 loop spans 14 amino acids. CDR1 is SGDLS and CDR2 is YYNGEE in the germline V gene. The rearrangement joins TRBV9 to TRBJ2-1, with D maybe TRBD1 (6 bases). The clonotype originates from a woman between 18 and 29 years old in good health and CMV-seropositive. Sequencing was performed on PBMCs. The CDR3 sequence is CASSSGGRYNEQFF. The DNA for the CDR3 is TGTGCCAGCAGCAGTGGGGGCCGCTACAATGAGCAGTTCTTC.